This T cell receptor beta chain was captured by sequencing in a study of T cell responses to AZD1222 COVID-19 vaccine. The study, taken as a whole, reports: Spike-wide coverage was observed for vaccine-associated CD4 TCRs, with dominant responses at 160-218 and 743-854. Spike-specific TCR breadth rose after two AZD1222 doses, and depth rose as well. Clonal diversity was possibly underestimated, and white British individuals and females predominated among donors.

Germline CDR1 reads SGHVS; CDR2 reads FNYEAQ. The CDR3 sequence is 13 residues long. Deletions cut 5 bases from V and 4 bases from J, with 11 bases between. Sequenced by immunoSEQ multiplex PCR; TCRdb stores in-frame clones only, minus some. The data contain 100,000 or so clones, about 80% of them seen just once; the ten biggest clones take up 4% to 6%. Worth noting for this clone: Its target is not known.

The chain recombines TRBV7-6 with TRBJ1-1; no clear D gene. Sequenced material: peripheral blood, taken on day 0 of AZD1222 vaccination. The clonotype originates from an adult in good health. The CDR3 bases are TGTGCCAGCAGCCTCCCAGAGGGCACTGAAGCTTTCTTT. This gives the protein CASSLPEGTEAFF.